The present T cell receptor (beta chain) was sequenced within a study of CD8 T cells in ankylosing spondylitis. Whole-study findings and limits: Disease-linked clones bore a CD8+ phenotype and were relatively rare in peripheral blood. In ankylosing spondylitis patients, matched synovial fluid reportedly showed significant enrichment of disease-linked clones. About 8 highly homologous variants made up a TCR beta motif that seemed to typify ankylosing spondylitis blood. Reports of some motif variants in reactive arthritis synovial fluid and blood predate this one.

There are many counts of this clonotype. Its antigen remains unidentified. Germline loops: CDR1 LGHNA, CDR2 YSLEER. The CDR3 spans 14 residues. The V end was cut by 0 bases, the J end by 6 bases, with 9 bases between. Quantitative 5'-RACE with molecular barcodes was used to make the TCR beta libraries. TCRdb reanalysed the 5' RACE reads using MiXCR and keeps one entry per CDR3 protein. The repertoire holds fewer than 400,000 distinct CDR3 sequences, with approximately 8.2% as singletons. The J gene is TRBJ2-1, the V gene TRBV4-3, with D possibly TRBD1 on 6 matching bases. Sequenced sample: blood, either unsorted or a sorted T cell fraction (not recorded which). The sequence was obtained from a male donor with ankylosing spondylitis. CDR3 loop: CASSQDGGANEQFF. The CDR3 DNA follows: TGCGCCAGCAGCCAAGATGGGGGCGCCAATGAGCAGTTCTTC.